Sequencing of this TCR beta chain was carried out in a study of Graves' ophthalmopathy and Graves' hyperthyroidism. Study overall: Samples of peripheral blood were obtained at initial diagnosis, prior to treatment of any kind.

Having ophthalmopathy, the donors showed moderate-to-severe activity, CAS ≥3 and NOSPECS ≥4, with disease lasting under 3 months. Germline V gene data show CDR1 as SQVTM and CDR2 as ANQGSEA. The junction had 19 bases not matched to a gene; V was cut back by 7 bases and J by 3 bases. The CDR3 consists of 17 residues. This clonotype occurred many times. Its specificity is not known. The authors amplified TCR beta CDR3 regions from RNA transcripts. A first-round RT-PCR used HTBI primers, followed by a second-round multiplex PCR. MiXCR was run by TCRdb on the multiplex PCR reads, yielding one entry per CDR3 protein. The table lists some 160,000 distinct CDR3 sequences, approximately 40% of them singletons. Findings and limits, study-wide: The model achieved under 71% sensitivity and around 72% specificity for ophthalmopathy progression. Distinction of ophthalmopathy from stable hyperthyroidism by a 13-signature model reached approximately 90% sensitivity and just under 84% specificity.

The sample consisted of peripheral blood. This receptor was obtained from a man younger than 45 with Graves' ophthalmopathy. The chain is built from TRBV29-1 and TRBJ2-7; TRBD1 matches 9 bases. CDR3 residues: CSAVSVGVDRGFYEQYF. In DNA, the CDR3 is TGCAGCGCCGTTTCGGTGGGGGTGGACAGGGGTTTCTACGAGCAGTACTTC.